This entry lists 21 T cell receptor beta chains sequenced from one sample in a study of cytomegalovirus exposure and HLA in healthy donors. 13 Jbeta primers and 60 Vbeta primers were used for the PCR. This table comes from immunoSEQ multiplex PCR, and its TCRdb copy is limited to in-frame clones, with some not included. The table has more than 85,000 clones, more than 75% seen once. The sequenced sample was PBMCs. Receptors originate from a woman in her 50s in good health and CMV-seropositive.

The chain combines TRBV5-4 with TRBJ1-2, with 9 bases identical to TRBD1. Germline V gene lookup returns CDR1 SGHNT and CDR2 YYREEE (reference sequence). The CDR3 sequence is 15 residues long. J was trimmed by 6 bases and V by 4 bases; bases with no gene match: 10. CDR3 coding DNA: TGTGCCAGCAGCCCCGGACAGGGGATGTCGGATGGCTACACCTTC. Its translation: CASSPGQGMSDGYTF.

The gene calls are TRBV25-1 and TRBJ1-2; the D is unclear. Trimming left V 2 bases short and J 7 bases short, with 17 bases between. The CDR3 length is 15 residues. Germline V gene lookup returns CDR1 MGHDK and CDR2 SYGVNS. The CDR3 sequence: CASSESPGYEGGYTF. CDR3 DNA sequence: TGTGCCAGCAGTGAAAGCCCGGGGTATGAGGGTGGCTACACCTTC.

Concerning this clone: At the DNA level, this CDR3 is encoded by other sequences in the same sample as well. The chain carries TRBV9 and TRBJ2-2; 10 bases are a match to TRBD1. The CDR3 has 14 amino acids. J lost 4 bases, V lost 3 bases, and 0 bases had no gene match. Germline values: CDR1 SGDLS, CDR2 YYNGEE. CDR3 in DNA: TGTGCCAGCAGCGGGACAGGGGGCACCGGGGAGCTGTTTTTT. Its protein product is CASSGTGGTGELFF. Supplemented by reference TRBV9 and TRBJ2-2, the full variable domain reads DSGVTQTPKHLITATGQRVTLRCSPRSGDLSVYWYQQSLDQGLQFLIQYYNGEERAKGNILERFSAQQFPDLHSELNLSSLELGDSALYFCASSGTGGTGELFFGEGSRLTVL.

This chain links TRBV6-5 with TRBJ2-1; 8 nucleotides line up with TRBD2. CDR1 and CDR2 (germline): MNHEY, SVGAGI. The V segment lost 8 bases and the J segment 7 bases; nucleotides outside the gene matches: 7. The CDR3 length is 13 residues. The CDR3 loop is CASQFSGINEQFF. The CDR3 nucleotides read TGTGCCAGCCAGTTTAGCGGGATAAATGAGCAGTTCTTC.

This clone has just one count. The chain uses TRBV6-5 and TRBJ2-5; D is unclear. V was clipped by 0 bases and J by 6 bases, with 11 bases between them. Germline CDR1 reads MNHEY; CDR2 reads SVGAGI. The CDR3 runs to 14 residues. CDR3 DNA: TGTGCCAGCAGTTACTCGGCAGCGTGGAAGACCCAGTACTTC. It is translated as CASSYSAAWKTQYF.

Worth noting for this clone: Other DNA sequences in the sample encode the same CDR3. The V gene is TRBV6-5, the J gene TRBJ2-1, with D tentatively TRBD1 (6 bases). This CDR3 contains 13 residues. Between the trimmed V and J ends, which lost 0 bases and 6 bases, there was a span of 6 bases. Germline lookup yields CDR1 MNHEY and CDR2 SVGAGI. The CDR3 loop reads CASSYSTGNEQFF. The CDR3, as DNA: TGTGCCAGCAGTTACTCGACAGGCAATGAGCAGTTCTTC.

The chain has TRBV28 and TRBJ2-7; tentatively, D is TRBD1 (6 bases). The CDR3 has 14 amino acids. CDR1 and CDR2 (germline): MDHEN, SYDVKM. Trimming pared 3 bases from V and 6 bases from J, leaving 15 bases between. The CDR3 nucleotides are TGTGCCAGCAGTTTGTCCAGGGCCAGGGGCGAGCAGTACTTC. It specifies CASSLSRARGEQYF.

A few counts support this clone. CDR3: CASRALQGANTEAFF. The CDR3, as DNA: TGCGCCAGCAGGGCCTTACAGGGGGCGAACACTGAAGCTTTCTTT. V usage is TRBV5-1 and J usage is TRBJ1-1; TRBD1 matches 9 bases. The CDR3 is made up of 15 amino acids. The germline V gene encodes CDR1 SGHRS and CDR2 YFSETQ. With V trimmed by 5 bases and J by 1 base, 6 bases remained unmatched.

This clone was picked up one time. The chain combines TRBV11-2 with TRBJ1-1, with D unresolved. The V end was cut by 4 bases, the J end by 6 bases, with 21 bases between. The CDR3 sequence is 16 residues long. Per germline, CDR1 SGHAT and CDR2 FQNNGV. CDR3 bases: TGTGCCAGCAGCTCCGGCCCAATCCAGGCAGGCGCTGAAGCTTTCTTT. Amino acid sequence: CASSSGPIQAGAEAFF.

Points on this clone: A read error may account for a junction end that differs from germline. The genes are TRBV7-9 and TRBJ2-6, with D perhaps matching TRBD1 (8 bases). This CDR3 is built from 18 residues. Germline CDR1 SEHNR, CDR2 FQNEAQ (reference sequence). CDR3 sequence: CSSSPSEQGGGGANVLTF. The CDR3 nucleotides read TGTTCCAGCAGCCCGAGCGAACAGGGGGGAGGGGGGGCCAACGTCCTGACTTTC.

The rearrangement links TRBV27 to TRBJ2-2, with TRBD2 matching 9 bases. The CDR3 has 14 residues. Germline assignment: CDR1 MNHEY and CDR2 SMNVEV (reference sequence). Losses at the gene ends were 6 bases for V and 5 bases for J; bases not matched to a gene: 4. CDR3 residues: CASSGREGTGELFF. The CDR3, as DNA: TGTGCCAGCAGCGGGCGGGAGGGGACCGGGGAGCTGTTTTTT.

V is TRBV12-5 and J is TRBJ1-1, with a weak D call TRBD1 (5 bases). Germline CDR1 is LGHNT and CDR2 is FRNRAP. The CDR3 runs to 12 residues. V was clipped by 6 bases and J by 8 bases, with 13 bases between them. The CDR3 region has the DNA TGTGCTAGTGGCTCTCGGAGGGGAGAAGCTTTCTTT. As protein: CASGSRRGEAFF.

The CDR3: CASSYGTGTRYEQYF. The CDR3 DNA sequence: TGTGCCAGCAGCTATGGGACAGGGACACGATACGAGCAGTACTTC. This sequence joins TRBV5-6 and TRBJ2-7; TRBD1 agrees at 9 bases. V lost 3 bases to trimming and J lost 4 bases; unmatched junction nucleotides: 8. This CDR3 has 15 amino acids. Germline lookup yields CDR1 SGHDT and CDR2 YYEEEE.

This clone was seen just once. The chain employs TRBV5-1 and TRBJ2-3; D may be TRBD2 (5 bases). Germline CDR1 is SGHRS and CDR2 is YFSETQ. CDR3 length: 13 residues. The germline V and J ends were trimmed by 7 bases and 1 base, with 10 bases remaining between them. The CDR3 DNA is TGCGCCAGCGGAGAGGGCCGCACAGATACGCAGTATTTT. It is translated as CASGEGRTDTQYF. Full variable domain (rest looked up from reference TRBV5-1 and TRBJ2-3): KAGVTQTPRYLIKTRGQQVTLSCSPISGHRSVSWYQQTPGQGLQFLFEYFSETQRNKGNFPGRFSGRQFSNSRSEMNVSTLELGDSALYLCASGEGRTDTQYFGPGTRLTVL.

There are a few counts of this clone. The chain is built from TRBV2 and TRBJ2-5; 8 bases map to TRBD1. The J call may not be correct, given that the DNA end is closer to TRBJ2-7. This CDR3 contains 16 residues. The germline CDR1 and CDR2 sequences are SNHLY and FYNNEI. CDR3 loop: CASSPSDRGVSGEQYF. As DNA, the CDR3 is TGTGCCAGCAGCCCCTCCGACAGGGGAGTTTCAGGCGAGCAGTACTTC.

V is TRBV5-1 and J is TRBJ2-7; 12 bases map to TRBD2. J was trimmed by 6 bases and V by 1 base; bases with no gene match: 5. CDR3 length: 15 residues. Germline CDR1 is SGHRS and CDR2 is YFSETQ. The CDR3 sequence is CASSLRTSGAREQYF. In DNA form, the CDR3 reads TGCGCCAGCAGCTTGAGGACTAGCGGGGCACGCGAGCAGTACTTC.

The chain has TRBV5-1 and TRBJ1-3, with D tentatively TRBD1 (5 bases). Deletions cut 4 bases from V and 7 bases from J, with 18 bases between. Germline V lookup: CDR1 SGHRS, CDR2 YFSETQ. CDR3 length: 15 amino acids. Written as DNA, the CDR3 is TGCGCCAGCAGCACCGGTCAGGGAAGTGCGAACACCATATATTTT. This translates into CASSTGQGSANTIYF.

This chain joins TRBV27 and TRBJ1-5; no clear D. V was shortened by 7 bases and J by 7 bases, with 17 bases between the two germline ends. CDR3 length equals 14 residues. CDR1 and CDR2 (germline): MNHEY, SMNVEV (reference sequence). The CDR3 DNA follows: TGTGCCAGCAAACTATCGGGGTTTAACCAGCCCCAGCATTTT. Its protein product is CASKLSGFNQPQHF.

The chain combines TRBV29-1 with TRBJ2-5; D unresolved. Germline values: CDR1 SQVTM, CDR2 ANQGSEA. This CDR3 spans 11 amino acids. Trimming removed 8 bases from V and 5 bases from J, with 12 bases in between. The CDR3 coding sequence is TGCAGCATGCGTAGAGGCGAGACCCAGTACTTC. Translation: CSMRRGETQYF.

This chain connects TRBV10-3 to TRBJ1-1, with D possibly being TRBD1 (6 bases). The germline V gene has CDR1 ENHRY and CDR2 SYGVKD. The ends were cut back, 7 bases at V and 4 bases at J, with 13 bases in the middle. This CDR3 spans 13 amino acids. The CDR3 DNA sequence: TGTGCCATCAAGGGAGGGGGGGGCACTGAAGCTTTCTTT. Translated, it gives CAIKGGGGTEAFF.

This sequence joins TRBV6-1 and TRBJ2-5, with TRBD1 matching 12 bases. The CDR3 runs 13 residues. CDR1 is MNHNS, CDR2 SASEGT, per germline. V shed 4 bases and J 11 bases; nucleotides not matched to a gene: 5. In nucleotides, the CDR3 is TGTGCCAGCAGTGCCGGGACAGGGGGCCAGCAGTACTTC. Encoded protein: CASSAGTGGQQYF.